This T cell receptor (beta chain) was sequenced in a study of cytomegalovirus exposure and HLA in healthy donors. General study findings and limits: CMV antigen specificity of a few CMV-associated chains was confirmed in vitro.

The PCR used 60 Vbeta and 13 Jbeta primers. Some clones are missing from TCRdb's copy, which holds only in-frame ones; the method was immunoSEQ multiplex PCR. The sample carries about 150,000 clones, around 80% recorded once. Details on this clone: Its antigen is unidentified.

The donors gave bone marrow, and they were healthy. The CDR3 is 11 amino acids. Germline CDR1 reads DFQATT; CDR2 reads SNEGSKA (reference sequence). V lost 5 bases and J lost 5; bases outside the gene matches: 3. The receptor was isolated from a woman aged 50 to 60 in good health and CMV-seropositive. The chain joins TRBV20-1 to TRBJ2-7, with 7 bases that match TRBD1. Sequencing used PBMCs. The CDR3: CSASQGHEQYF. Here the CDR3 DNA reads TGCAGTGCTTCACAGGGGCACGAGCAGTACTTC.